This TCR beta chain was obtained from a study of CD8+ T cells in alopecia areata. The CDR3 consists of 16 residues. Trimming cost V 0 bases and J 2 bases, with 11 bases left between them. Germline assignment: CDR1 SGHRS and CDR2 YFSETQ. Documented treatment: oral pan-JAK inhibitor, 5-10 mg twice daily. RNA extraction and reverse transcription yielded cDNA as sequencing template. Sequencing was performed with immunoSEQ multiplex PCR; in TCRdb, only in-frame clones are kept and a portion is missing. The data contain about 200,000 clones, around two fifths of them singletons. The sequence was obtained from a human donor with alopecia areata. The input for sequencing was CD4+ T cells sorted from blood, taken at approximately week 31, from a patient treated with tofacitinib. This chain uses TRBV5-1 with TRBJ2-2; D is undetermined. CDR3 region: CASSLEGSPNTGELFF. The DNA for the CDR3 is TGCGCCAGCAGCTTGGAGGGTTCCCCAAACACCGGGGAGCTGTTTTTT.